The rows below give T cell receptor beta chains drawn from one sample of a study of vaccination effects on CD4 cells after COVID-19. The method was immunoSEQ multiplex PCR; TCRdb's version includes in-frame clones alone and lacks a portion of them. The sample includes under 70,000 clones, about 79% of them seen just once. The antigens these receptors bind are not known. The sample in question was CD4+ T cells from PBMCs cultured with HCoV-OC43 spike peptides, obtained before COVID-19 vaccination. Every receptor here comes from a human donor who received a COVID-19 vaccine. The CDR3 runs from the conserved cysteine through the conserved F or W. Fields, in order: CDR3 length, clone size, J gene, D gene, V gene, CDR3 protein, CDR3 DNA. A D gene is named only where the DNA matches it firmly. Only part of the rows carry a size: once, few, many, or a class if the clone is expanded.

>14|-|TRBJ2-5|-|TRBV18
CASSPSSEQETQYF
TGTGCCAGCTCACCGTCTTCGGAACAAGAGACCCAGTACTTC
>14|-|TRBJ2-2|-|TRBV4-1
CASSQDQETGELFF
TGCGCCAGCAGCCAAGATCAAGAAACCGGGGAGCTGTTTTTT
>15|-|TRBJ1-4|TRBD1|TRBV2
CASSLQGVFYEKLFF
TGTGCCAGCAGCTTACAGGGGGTTTTTTATGAAAAACTGTTTTTT
>18|-|TRBJ1-1|TRBD1|TRBV4-1
CASSQAPLRDRGNTEAFF
TGCGCCAGCAGCCAAGCCCCTTTGCGGGACAGGGGTAACACTGAAGCTTTCTTT
>11|once|TRBJ1-2|-|TRBV19
CASSIRGAYTF
TGTGCCAGTAGTATCAGGGGTGCCTACACCTTC
>15|-|TRBJ1-3|-|TRBV4-3
CASSQDPFTGNTIYF
TGCGCCAGCAGCCAAGATCCGTTTACTGGAAACACCATATATTTT
>15|-|TRBJ2-5|TRBD1|TRBV10-1
CASSDRDRGQETQYF
TGCGCCAGCAGTGATCGGGACAGGGGACAGGAGACCCAGTACTTC
>14|-|TRBJ2-2|TRBD1|TRBV6-5
CASSYYRGLGELFF
TGTGCCAGCAGTTACTACAGGGGGCTCGGGGAGCTGTTTTTT
>13|-|TRBJ1-6|-|TRBV6-5
CASSYNQNSPLHF
TGTGCCAGCAGTTATAATCAGAATTCACCCCTCCACTTT
>13|-|TRBJ1-4|TRBD1|TRBV30
CAWSIQGAEKLFF
TGTGCCTGGAGTATCCAGGGGGCTGAAAAACTGTTTTTT
>16|-|TRBJ2-4|-|TRBV10-1
CASSDTWAPNGDIQYF
TGCGCCAGCAGTGATACGTGGGCTCCTAACGGGGACATTCAGTACTTC
>16|-|TRBJ2-3|TRBD2|TRBV6-6
CASEGSGGAPADTQYF
TGTGCCAGCGAGGGTAGCGGGGGGGCCCCCGCAGATACGCAGTATTTT
>14|-|TRBJ2-1|TRBD1|TRBV7-2
CASSSGQGHNEQFF
TGTGCCAGCAGTTCGGGACAGGGCCACAATGAGCAGTTCTTC
>17|-|TRBJ2-5|TRBD2|TRBV4-1
CASSGLAGGLFQETQYF
TGCGCCAGCAGCGGACTAGCGGGGGGGCTATTCCAAGAGACCCAGTACTTC
>13|few|TRBJ1-5|-|TRBV29-1
CSVDPGCWKPQHF
TGCAGCGTTGATCCAGGGTGTTGGAAGCCCCAGCATTTT
>14|-|TRBJ2-1|TRBD2|TRBV2
CASKKRGALDEQFF
TGTGCCAGCAAGAAGCGGGGGGCGTTGGATGAGCAGTTCTTC
>13|-|TRBJ2-3|TRBD2|TRBV19
CASSSGGTDTQYF
TGTGCCAGTAGTAGCGGGGGGACGGATACGCAGTATTTT
>12|-|TRBJ2-5|-|TRBV9
CASSDRAATQYF
TGTGCCAGCAGCGACCGAGCCGCGACCCAGTACTTC
>14|once|TRBJ2-5|TRBD1|TRBV6-2/TRBV6-3
CASSTSGGWETQYF
TGTGCCAGCAGTACTTCAGGGGGCTGGGAGACCCAGTACTTC
>14|-|TRBJ1-5|TRBD1|TRBV25-1
CASSGTGGYQPQHF
TGTGCCAGCAGTGGGACAGGGGGCTACCAGCCCCAGCATTTT
>13|-|TRBJ1-1|-|TRBV6-5
CASRARGGTEAFF
TGTGCCAGCAGAGCTCGAGGGGGGACTGAAGCTTTCTTT
>13|-|TRBJ1-1|-|TRBV18
CASSPSKNTEAFF
TGTGCCAGCTCACCCAGTAAGAACACTGAAGCTTTCTTT
>14|-|TRBJ1-1|-|TRBV6-2/TRBV6-3
CASSYIRENTEAFF
TGTGCCAGCAGTTATATCCGCGAGAACACTGAAGCTTTCTTT
>18|once|TRBJ2-5|-|TRBV14
CASSQAADRIIDKETQYF
TGTGCCAGCAGCCAAGCGGCCGATCGAATAATCGATAAAGAGACCCAGTACTTC
>14|-|TRBJ2-4|TRBD1|TRBV6-1
CASSEQTGGDIQYF
TGTGCCAGCAGTGAACAGACAGGGGGGGACATTCAGTACTTC
>14|once|TRBJ2-1|TRBD2|TRBV19
CASSILGTSPEQFF
TGTGCCAGTAGTATTCTTGGGACTAGCCCTGAGCAGTTCTTC
>15|once|TRBJ1-6|TRBD1|TRBV7-8
CASSLGGGSNSPLHF
TGTGCCAGCAGCTTAGGAGGGGGCAGTAATTCACCCCTCCACTTT
>19|-|TRBJ2-2|TRBD2|TRBV11-3
CASSLEYGTSGQNTGELFF
TGTGCCAGCAGCTTAGAATATGGGACTAGCGGGCAGAACACCGGGGAGCTGTTTTTT
>15|-|TRBJ2-3|TRBD1|TRBV6-5
CASRGQASSTDTQYF
TGTGCCAGCCGGGGACAGGCGTCTAGCACAGATACGCAGTATTTT
>18|-|TRBJ2-2|TRBD1|TRBV6-6
CASRRLGGTGEVAGELFF
TGTGCCAGCAGACGACTAGGAGGGACAGGTGAAGTCGCCGGGGAGCTGTTTTTT
>14|-|TRBJ1-1|-|TRBV7-8
CASSLAQIATEAFF
TGTGCCAGCAGCTTAGCCCAGATTGCGACTGAAGCTTTCTTT
>15|-|TRBJ2-3|-|TRBV5-8
CASPSLGLSTDTQYF
TGTGCCAGCCCGAGTTTGGGACTTAGCACAGATACGCAGTATTTT
>14|-|TRBJ1-6|-|TRBV4-1
CASSQDARNSPLHF
TGCGCCAGCAGCCAGGATGCCCGGAATTCACCCCTCCACTTT
>15|once|TRBJ2-3|-|TRBV15
CATSSRQDFTDTQYF
TGTGCCACCAGCAGTCGTCAGGACTTCACAGATACGCAGTATTTT
>16|-|TRBJ2-3|-|TRBV7-2
CASSYEGTIRTDTQYF
TGTGCCAGCAGCTACGAGGGGACAATACGCACAGATACGCAGTATTTT
>14|-|TRBJ1-3|-|TRBV20-1
CSASPGGSGNTIYF
TGCAGTGCTAGTCCCGGAGGCTCTGGAAACACCATATATTTT
>14|once|TRBJ1-2|-|TRBV3-1/TRBV3-2
CASSQGSANYGYTF
TGTGCCAGCAGCCAAGGAAGCGCGAACTATGGCTACACCTTC
>15|few|TRBJ1-6|-|TRBV2
CASSEAGLGNSPLHF
TGTGCCAGCAGTGAAGCAGGTTTAGGTAATTCACCCCTCCACTTT
>15|-|TRBJ1-5|-|TRBV10-2
CASSGTSGKNQPQHF
TGCGCCAGCAGTGGTACATCAGGGAAGAATCAGCCCCAGCATTTT
>15|-|TRBJ2-5|-|TRBV4-2
CASSQGSGGSETQYF
TGTGCCAGCAGCCAGGGGTCGGGGGGCTCAGAGACCCAGTACTTC
>13|-|TRBJ1-2|TRBD1|TRBV10-1
CASSTGGRHGYTF
TGCGCCAGCAGTACAGGGGGCCGCCATGGCTACACCTTC
>16|-|TRBJ1-5|TRBD1|TRBV24-1
CATSDPLTGGDQPQHF
TGTGCCACCAGTGATCCTTTGACAGGGGGCGACCAGCCCCAGCATTTT
>16|-|TRBJ2-6|TRBD1|TRBV10-3
CAIRGQVIPGANVLTF
TGTGCCATCAGGGGACAGGTAATTCCTGGGGCCAACGTCCTGACTTTC
>15|-|TRBJ2-1|TRBD1|TRBV18
CASSRGTGTDNEQFF
TGTGCCAGCTCTCGGGGGACAGGGACGGACAATGAGCAGTTCTTC
>16|-|TRBJ2-2|-|TRBV14
CASSQGRNRLREELFF
TGTGCCAGCAGCCAAGGTCGAAACAGGTTAAGGGAGGAGCTGTTTTTT
>13|-|TRBJ1-2|-|TRBV5-4
CASSLGGFYGYTF
TGTGCCAGCAGCTTGGGGGGATTTTATGGCTACACCTTC
>15|few|TRBJ1-1|-|TRBV24-1
CATSDSSLGNTEAFF
TGTGCCACCAGTGACAGCTCCCTGGGAAACACTGAAGCTTTCTTT
>15|-|TRBJ2-2|-|TRBV14
CASSQGQGRNGELFF
TGTGCCAGCAGCCAAGGGCAGGGTAGAAACGGGGAGCTGTTTTTT
>16|-|TRBJ2-2|TRBD2|TRBV7-2
CASRRALAANTGELFF
TGTGCCAGCAGGCGTGCACTAGCGGCGAACACCGGGGAGCTGTTTTTT
>14|-|TRBJ1-1|-|TRBV5-1
CASSLTGTGTEAFF
TGCGCCAGCAGCTTGACGGGTACCGGCACTGAAGCTTTCTTT
>16|once|TRBJ1-2|-|TRBV21-1
CASSKKGGQGACGYTF
TGTGCCAGCAGCAAAAAGGGGGGCCAGGGGGCGTGTGGCTACACCTTC
>15|-|TRBJ2-3|-|TRBV7-2
CASSLVRGKTDTQYF
TGTGCCAGCAGCTTAGTTCGAGGTAAAACAGATACGCAGTATTTT
>16|once|TRBJ1-1|-|TRBV20-1
CSASALSWAANTEAFF
TGCAGTGCTAGTGCTCTGTCCTGGGCGGCGAACACTGAAGCTTTCTTT
>15|-|TRBJ1-5|-|TRBV30
CAWSVLGWQGKPQHF
TGTGCCTGGAGTGTACTGGGGTGGCAGGGGAAGCCCCAGCATTTT
>14|-|TRBJ1-2|-|TRBV6-5
CASTRIQGHYGYTF
TGTGCCAGCACGCGGATCCAGGGCCACTATGGCTACACCTTC